Listed below are T cell receptor beta chains from one sample, sequenced in a study of human T cells and chemical hapten exposure. TCRdb itself ran the RACE reads through MiXCR, one entry per CDR3 protein. The sample gives tens of thousands of distinct CDR3 sequences, less than 14% of which show up once; under 4.5% is in the top ten. The sample here was whole blood, taken in connection with sensitization to the hapten diphenylcyclopropenone (DPC). Every receptor here comes from a woman in her 50s with alopecia areata. Some clones in this sample may be carry-over from other donors' samples. The CDR3 runs from the conserved cysteine through the conserved F or W. Each record gives: V gene, clone size, J gene, D gene, CDR3 protein, CDR3 DNA. A D gene is named only where the DNA matches it firmly. Rows may omit the clone size; those that give it use once, few, many or a size class.

v_call: TRBV12-3/TRBV12-4; clone_size: many; j_call: TRBJ2-1; d_call: .; cdr3_aa: CATSLHRDTTYNEQFF; cdr3_nt: TGTGCCACCAGCCTTCATCGGGACACTACCTACAATGAGCAGTTCTTC
v_call: TRBV29-1; clone_size: .; j_call: TRBJ2-7; d_call: TRBD2; cdr3_aa: CSVEGGTSGSNYEQYF; cdr3_nt: TGCAGCGTTGAAGGCGGGACTAGCGGGAGTAACTACGAGCAGTACTTC
v_call: TRBV27; clone_size: many; j_call: TRBJ2-1; d_call: TRBD2; cdr3_aa: CASSSHLLAGVYNEQFF; cdr3_nt: TGTGCCAGCAGTTCGCACCTCCTAGCGGGAGTTTACAATGAGCAGTTCTTC
v_call: TRBV14; clone_size: many; j_call: TRBJ2-1; d_call: .; cdr3_aa: CASSQGPSPRNEQFF; cdr3_nt: TGTGCCAGCAGCCAAGGGCCAAGTCCCCGTAATGAGCAGTTCTTC
v_call: TRBV6-2/TRBV6-3; clone_size: many; j_call: TRBJ2-1; d_call: .; cdr3_aa: CASSSGSRNEQFF; cdr3_nt: TGTGCCAGCAGTTCGGGCTCGCGCAATGAGCAGTTCTTC
v_call: TRBV3-1; clone_size: .; j_call: TRBJ2-5; d_call: TRBD2; cdr3_aa: CASSQDKSSGLAGEETQYF; cdr3_nt: TGTGCCAGCAGCCAAGATAAGTCTTCAGGACTAGCGGGAGAAGAGACCCAGTACTTC
v_call: TRBV9; clone_size: many; j_call: TRBJ2-7; d_call: TRBD2; cdr3_aa: CASSVVETSLPRVLYEQYF; cdr3_nt: TGTGCCAGCAGCGTAGTCGAGACTAGCTTACCCCGTGTGCTATACGAGCAGTACTTC
v_call: TRBV7-2; clone_size: .; j_call: TRBJ2-5; d_call: .; cdr3_aa: CASSFRSGPSAETQYF; cdr3_nt: TGTGCCAGCAGCTTCAGATCCGGGCCCTCAGCGGAGACCCAGTACTTC
v_call: TRBV28; clone_size: .; j_call: TRBJ2-3; d_call: .; cdr3_aa: CAISPSGDTQYF; cdr3_nt: TGTGCCATCTCCCCGAGCGGCGACACGCAGTATTTT
v_call: TRBV7-9; clone_size: many; j_call: TRBJ1-3; d_call: .; cdr3_aa: CASSLEGTAGNTIYF; cdr3_nt: TGTGCCAGCAGCTTAGAAGGGACTGCTGGAAACACCATATATTTT
v_call: TRBV7-2; clone_size: many; j_call: TRBJ2-7; d_call: .; cdr3_aa: CASSPQTGYEQYF; cdr3_nt: TGTGCCAGCAGCCCCCAGACTGGATACGAGCAGTACTTC
v_call: TRBV24-1; clone_size: .; j_call: TRBJ2-3; d_call: TRBD2; cdr3_aa: CATSDSLTSGGYTDTQYF; cdr3_nt: TGTGCCACCAGTGATTCCCTGACTAGCGGAGGCTACACAGATACGCAGTATTTT
v_call: TRBV5-4; clone_size: .; j_call: TRBJ2-7; d_call: .; cdr3_aa: CASSLQPYEQYF; cdr3_nt: TGTGCCAGCAGCCTACAGCCCTACGAGCAGTACTTC
v_call: TRBV20-1; clone_size: few; j_call: TRBJ2-6; d_call: .; cdr3_aa: CSAKGRPGAGANVLTF; cdr3_nt: TGCAGTGCCAAGGGACGTCCGGGCGCTGGGGCCAACGTCCTGACTTTC
v_call: TRBV28; clone_size: .; j_call: TRBJ2-3; d_call: .; cdr3_aa: CASSLVGLPDTQYF; cdr3_nt: TGTGCCAGCAGTTTGGTTGGTCTCCCAGATACGCAGTATTTT
v_call: TRBV5-4; clone_size: many; j_call: TRBJ2-2; d_call: .; cdr3_aa: CASSALGGANTGELFF; cdr3_nt: TGTGCCAGCAGCGCCCTGGGGGGTGCGAACACCGGGGAGCTGTTTTTT
v_call: TRBV27; clone_size: few; j_call: TRBJ1-5; d_call: .; cdr3_aa: CASSLYRANQPQHF; cdr3_nt: TGTGCCAGCAGTTTATATAGGGCAAATCAGCCCCAGCATTTT
v_call: TRBV30; clone_size: few; j_call: TRBJ2-2; d_call: TRBD2; cdr3_aa: CAWGLAGVTGELFF; cdr3_nt: TGTGCCTGGGGCCTAGCGGGAGTCACCGGGGAGCTGTTTTTT
v_call: TRBV5-5; clone_size: many; j_call: TRBJ2-7; d_call: .; cdr3_aa: CASSLELRGYEQYF; cdr3_nt: TGTGCCAGCAGCTTGGAACTGAGAGGGTACGAGCAGTACTTC
v_call: TRBV27; clone_size: .; j_call: TRBJ2-1; d_call: .; cdr3_aa: CASSYSSRSSYNEQFF; cdr3_nt: TGTGCCAGCAGTTACAGTAGCAGGAGCTCCTACAATGAGCAGTTCTTC
v_call: TRBV18; clone_size: .; j_call: TRBJ1-2; d_call: .; cdr3_aa: CASSPVAQALNYGYTF; cdr3_nt: TGTGCCAGCTCACCGGTGGCACAGGCGCTTAACTATGGCTACACCTTC
v_call: TRBV20-1; clone_size: .; j_call: TRBJ2-1; d_call: TRBD2; cdr3_aa: CSALLAASSYNEQFF; cdr3_nt: TGCAGTGCTTTACTAGCGGCCAGCTCCTACAATGAGCAGTTCTTC
v_call: TRBV20-1; clone_size: few; j_call: TRBJ2-2; d_call: TRBD2; cdr3_aa: CSEGLADTGELFF; cdr3_nt: TGCAGTGAGGGACTAGCGGACACCGGGGAGCTGTTTTTT
v_call: TRBV18; clone_size: many; j_call: TRBJ2-3; d_call: TRBD1; cdr3_aa: CASSPQGARDTQYF; cdr3_nt: TGTGCCAGCTCACCACAGGGGGCAAGGGATACGCAGTATTTT
v_call: TRBV7-2; clone_size: few; j_call: TRBJ2-5; d_call: TRBD1; cdr3_aa: CASSKSTGVETQYF; cdr3_nt: TGTGCCAGCAGCAAATCGACAGGGGTGGAGACCCAGTACTTC
v_call: TRBV2; clone_size: .; j_call: TRBJ2-2; d_call: .; cdr3_aa: CASSEAVGGPGELFF; cdr3_nt: TGTGCCAGCAGTGAAGCGGTGGGTGGACCCGGGGAGCTGTTTTTT
v_call: TRBV7-9; clone_size: .; j_call: TRBJ2-7; d_call: .; cdr3_aa: CASSLRSGAGEQYF; cdr3_nt: TGTGCCAGCAGCTTACGATCGGGGGCAGGCGAGCAGTACTTC
v_call: TRBV24-1; clone_size: many; j_call: TRBJ2-3; d_call: TRBD1; cdr3_aa: CATRFGTGDTDTQYF; cdr3_nt: TGTGCCACCAGATTCGGGACAGGCGATACAGATACGCAGTATTTT
v_call: TRBV7-9; clone_size: many; j_call: TRBJ1-1; d_call: .; cdr3_aa: CASSLTLSEAFF; cdr3_nt: TGTGCCAGCAGCTTAACTCTCTCTGAAGCTTTCTTT
v_call: TRBV3-1; clone_size: .; j_call: TRBJ2-4; d_call: TRBD2; cdr3_aa: CASSQGLVGNIQYF; cdr3_nt: TGTGCCAGCAGCCAGGGACTAGTGGGAAACATTCAGTACTTC
v_call: TRBV24-1; clone_size: .; j_call: TRBJ2-7; d_call: .; cdr3_aa: CATSDTGAYEQYF; cdr3_nt: TGTGCCACCAGTGACACCGGGGCCTACGAGCAGTACTTC
v_call: TRBV2; clone_size: few; j_call: TRBJ2-4; d_call: TRBD2; cdr3_aa: CASSEGLAGAKNIQYF; cdr3_nt: TGTGCCAGCAGTGAAGGACTAGCGGGAGCCAAAAACATTCAGTACTTC
v_call: TRBV19; clone_size: many; j_call: TRBJ2-7; d_call: .; cdr3_aa: CASSIVAGRSYEQYF; cdr3_nt: TGTGCCAGTAGTATAGTGGCGGGTCGGTCCTACGAGCAGTACTTC
v_call: TRBV7-6; clone_size: few; j_call: TRBJ1-2; d_call: TRBD1; cdr3_aa: CASSLDRGRTGYTF; cdr3_nt: TGTGCCAGCAGCTTAGACAGGGGGCGAACTGGCTACACCTTC
v_call: TRBV20-1; clone_size: .; j_call: TRBJ2-1; d_call: TRBD2; cdr3_aa: CSARDLSGTSGYNEQFF; cdr3_nt: TGCAGTGCTAGAGATTTATCCGGGACTAGCGGCTACAATGAGCAGTTCTTC
v_call: TRBV24-1; clone_size: once; j_call: TRBJ2-1; d_call: TRBD2; cdr3_aa: CATSDTPSGGSYNEQFF; cdr3_nt: TGTGCCACCAGTGACACCCCTTCGGGGGGCTCCTACAATGAGCAGTTCTTC
v_call: TRBV7-9; clone_size: .; j_call: TRBJ2-1; d_call: .; cdr3_aa: CASSMLLGGEQFF; cdr3_nt: TGTGCCAGCAGCATGCTACTAGGGGGTGAGCAGTTCTTC
v_call: TRBV7-2; clone_size: many; j_call: TRBJ2-7; d_call: TRBD2; cdr3_aa: CASSSMLAASEQYF; cdr3_nt: TGTGCCAGCAGCTCTATGCTAGCGGCCAGCGAGCAGTACTTC
v_call: TRBV14; clone_size: few; j_call: TRBJ2-4; d_call: TRBD2; cdr3_aa: CASSQDRSLAGTKNIQYF; cdr3_nt: TGTGCCAGCAGCCAAGATAGGAGTCTAGCGGGCACCAAAAACATTCAGTACTTC
v_call: TRBV27; clone_size: many; j_call: TRBJ2-6; d_call: TRBD1; cdr3_aa: CASSRGTGSSGANVLTF; cdr3_nt: TGTGCCAGCAGTCGGGGGACAGGGAGCTCTGGGGCCAACGTCCTGACTTTC
v_call: TRBV14; clone_size: .; j_call: TRBJ1-1; d_call: TRBD1; cdr3_aa: CASSQGVGGWAEAFF; cdr3_nt: TGTGCCAGCAGCCAAGGTGTAGGGGGCTGGGCTGAAGCTTTCTTT
v_call: TRBV5-4; clone_size: many; j_call: TRBJ2-7; d_call: .; cdr3_aa: CASSVAPGLYTYEQYF; cdr3_nt: TGTGCCAGCAGCGTAGCCCCGGGACTCTACACCTACGAGCAGTACTTC